Each of the 5 T cell receptor beta chains below was sequenced from the same sample in a study of control samples from healthy donors and cancer patients. This table comes from immunoSEQ multiplex PCR, and its TCRdb copy is limited to in-frame clones, with some not included. The table records approximately 100,000 clones, around 84% of them present only once. Source material: PBMCs. The origin of the receptors is a man aged 70 or older with lung cancer.

The chain combines TRBV5-6 with TRBJ2-4; 8 positions agree with TRBD1. The CDR3 loop spans 15 amino acids. Germline V CDR1 and CDR2: SGHDT, YYEEEE. Trimming at V came to 4 bases and at J to 9 bases, leaving 12 bases not matched to a gene. In nucleotides, the CDR3 is TGTGCCAGCAGCCCGTCCAGGGGGCAGAGGAGCATTCAGTACTTC. It encodes CASSPSRGQRSIQYF. The whole variable domain, remainder taken from reference TRBV5-6 and TRBJ2-4, is DAGVTQSPTHLIKTRGQQVTLRCSPKSGHDTVSWYQQALGQGPQFIFQYYEEEERQRGNFPDRFSGHQFPNYSSELNVNALLLGDSALYLCASSPSRGQRSIQYFGAGTRLSVL.

The V gene is TRBV10-1, the J gene TRBJ2-1; TRBD1 agrees at 9 bases. The germline CDR1 and CDR2 sequences are WNHNN and SYGVQD (reference sequence). The CDR3 runs to 18 residues. The trim removed 0 bases at V and 9 bases at J, leaving 15 bases unmatched. For the CDR3, the DNA is TGCGCCAGCAGTGAGTCCGTGTCCGCGGGACAGGGTTTTAGTGAGCAGTTCTTC. This sequence encodes CASSESVSAGQGFSEQFF.

The chain recombines TRBV29-1 with TRBJ1-5; perhaps TRBD1 as D (5 bases). The CDR3 has 14 amino acids. Trimming shortened V by 4 bases and J by 7 bases, and 17 bases separated the two germline ends. CDR1 and CDR2 (germline): SQVTM, ANQGSEA. The DNA of the CDR3 is TGCAGCGTTGTGACAGAGGGTGGAGGACAGCCCCAGCATTTT. Translated, it gives CSVVTEGGGQPQHF. Full variable domain (rest looked up from reference TRBV29-1 and TRBJ1-5): SAVISQKPSRDICQRGTSLTIQCQVDSQVTMMFWYRQQPGQSLTLIATANQGSEATYESGFVIDKFPISRPNLTFSTLTVSNMSPEDSSIYLCSVVTEGGGQPQHFGDGTRLSIL.

This CDR3 reads CASSRRASREGEQFF. The CDR3 DNA reads as TGTGCCAGCAGTAGACGGGCTAGTCGTGAGGGTGAGCAGTTCTTC. The genes are TRBV2 and TRBJ2-1; the D gene is possibly TRBD2 (5 bases). The CDR3 sequence is 15 residues long. Germline V gives CDR1 SNHLY, CDR2 FYNNEI. The V end was cut by 5 bases, the J end by 9 bases, with 20 bases between.

The chain is built from TRBV3-1 (or the pseudogene TRBV3-2) and TRBJ1-2, with 7 bases fitting TRBD1. Per the germline V gene, CDR1 is LGHDT and CDR2 is YNNKEL (reference sequence). The CDR3 sequence is 16 residues long. The ends lost 4 bases at V and 4 bases at J; junction bases unmatched: 12. The CDR3 nucleotides are TGTGCCAGCAGCCCCAGTCGGGACAGTAGGGCCTATGGCTACACCTTC. Residues: CASSPSRDSRAYGYTF.